The source of this T cell receptor beta chain is a study of OX40 agonist ivuxolimab in advanced cancers. Study in general: One patient with hepatocellular carcinoma and two with cutaneous melanoma, three in all, had partial responses.

In regard to this clone: Antigen: not known.

Measured with immunoSEQ multiplex PCR; TCRdb has only the in-frame clones, and not every one. This table holds tens of thousands of clones, roughly 82% found once. General study points: At 0.1 to 3.0 mg/kg and by week 6, CD4+ and CD8+ T cells in the blood had expanded clonally. On average, a greater number of expanded clones characterised CD8+ T cells relative to CD4+.

Trimming left V 4 bases short and J 6 bases short, with 8 bases between. This CDR3 has 12 amino acids. Germline values: CDR1 SGHRS, CDR2 YFSETQ. The rearrangement uses TRBV5-1 and TRBJ2-1, with D possibly TRBD2 on 6 matching bases. The clonotype was recovered from an adult with an advanced solid tumor such as melanoma, head and neck, liver or kidney cancer. Sequencing was performed on CD4+ or CD8+ T cells sorted from blood, taken in a trial of the OX40 agonist ivuxolimab. The CDR3 region is CASSVGGNEQFF. CDR3 bases: TGCGCCAGCAGCGTCGGGGGCAATGAGCAGTTCTTC.